This is a list of T cell receptor beta chains from one sample in a study of regulatory T cells in long-lasting Graves disease. TCRdb passed the multiplex PCR reads through MiXCR, listing each CDR3 protein once. The table shows roughly 380,000 distinct CDR3 sequences, with over 15% occurring only once. This sample was also put to use in a study of T cells in Graves' hyperthyroidism and ophthalmopathy.

The sample in question was peripheral blood mononuclear cells (PBMCs), obtained at new diagnosis, from a patient treated with antithyroid drugs. The receptors originated from a man in his forties with Graves disease. Both conserved end residues are trimmed from each CDR3. A D gene is named only where the DNA matches it firmly.

CDR3 protein: ASSPLASGDSYNEQF
V gene: TRBV12-3/TRBV12-4
D gene: TRBD2

CDR3 protein: SASPPGAGETQY
V gene: TRBV20-1
D gene: -

CDR3 protein: SHGRTNQPQH
V gene: TRBV20-1
D gene: -

CDR3 protein: SARRTGIPYTDTQY
V gene: TRBV20-1
D gene: TRBD1

CDR3 protein: ASSFRRGDTDTQY
V gene: TRBV5-5
D gene: -

CDR3 protein: ASSTGLVIYNEQF
V gene: TRBV11-2
D gene: TRBD2

CDR3 protein: ASSTRTGATGELF
V gene: TRBV28
D gene: TRBD1

CDR3 protein: ASSLIFPGYTGELF
V gene: TRBV7-3
D gene: -

CDR3 protein: ASSLGEQTLYGYT
V gene: TRBV28
D gene: -

CDR3 protein: ASSGQSTLGSPLH
V gene: TRBV2
D gene: -

CDR3 protein: ASSSKDQPQH
V gene: TRBV7-8
D gene: -

CDR3 protein: ASTRTATTGELF
V gene: TRBV12-3/TRBV12-4
D gene: -

CDR3 protein: ASSQGTGRGTQY
V gene: TRBV6-1
D gene: TRBD1

CDR3 protein: AWLDRGNTYEQY
V gene: TRBV30
D gene: TRBD1

CDR3 protein: ASSTRMGLVDTQY
V gene: TRBV7-2
D gene: -

CDR3 protein: ASSGQGARDMQY
V gene: TRBV2
D gene: TRBD1

CDR3 protein: ASRFRLNPSYNEQF
V gene: TRBV6-2/TRBV6-3
D gene: -

CDR3 protein: ASSSRGGTDTQY
V gene: TRBV6-5
D gene: TRBD2

CDR3 protein: ASSLYGYQPQH
V gene: TRBV7-8
D gene: -

CDR3 protein: ASSYSWGTYEQY
V gene: TRBV6-5
D gene: -

CDR3 protein: ASSHPSGTGNYEQY
V gene: TRBV4-1
D gene: TRBD1

CDR3 protein: AWSAVNTEAF
V gene: TRBV30
D gene: -

CDR3 protein: ASSAGTGEAPTEAF
V gene: TRBV19
D gene: TRBD1

CDR3 protein: ASRGLDRQRGQF
V gene: TRBV28
D gene: -

CDR3 protein: ASSPGQGSGYT
V gene: TRBV5-1
D gene: TRBD1

CDR3 protein: SADLGVKETQY
V gene: TRBV20-1
D gene: -

CDR3 protein: ASRKQGRETGELF
V gene: TRBV12-3/TRBV12-4
D gene: -

CDR3 protein: ASSLGLADASTDTQY
V gene: TRBV5-1
D gene: TRBD2

CDR3 protein: ASSSPDRGDYEQY
V gene: TRBV7-2
D gene: TRBD1

CDR3 protein: ASTSRDPNTEAF
V gene: TRBV12-3/TRBV12-4
D gene: -

CDR3 protein: SGIGTGGSGTEAF
V gene: TRBV29-1
D gene: TRBD1

CDR3 protein: ASSSGSTYEQY
V gene: TRBV11-2
D gene: -

CDR3 protein: ASRLGDWGEQY
V gene: TRBV9
D gene: -

CDR3 protein: AWSVTTGNQPQH
V gene: TRBV30
D gene: -

CDR3 protein: ASSLYADTQY
V gene: TRBV27
D gene: -

CDR3 protein: ASSLGGRNNQPQH
V gene: TRBV5-1
D gene: -

CDR3 protein: ASSLGRGYYGYT
V gene: TRBV12-3/TRBV12-4
D gene: -

CDR3 protein: ASSHPGEGSYEQY
V gene: TRBV3-1
D gene: -

CDR3 protein: SASSGRGRPGEQY
V gene: TRBV20-1
D gene: -

CDR3 protein: ALKSVPYNSPLH
V gene: TRBV2
D gene: -

CDR3 protein: ASSQDSEAF
V gene: TRBV5-1
D gene: -

CDR3 protein: ASSLGGAQY
V gene: TRBV7-2
D gene: TRBD2

CDR3 protein: ASSAWGQSISGANVLT
V gene: TRBV28
D gene: TRBD1

CDR3 protein: ASRGCYEQY
V gene: TRBV2
D gene: -

CDR3 protein: SARDFRGGPGTDTQY
V gene: TRBV20-1
D gene: TRBD2

CDR3 protein: ASSVRTRAEKLF
V gene: TRBV2
D gene: -

CDR3 protein: ASSSWTEETQY
V gene: TRBV7-7
D gene: -

CDR3 protein: ASSGPRDSYEQY
V gene: TRBV2
D gene: TRBD1

CDR3 protein: ASSSTSGVYNEQF
V gene: TRBV5-1
D gene: TRBD2

CDR3 protein: ASSLTLLDRGGGQPQH
V gene: TRBV7-3
D gene: TRBD1

CDR3 protein: ASSSIAGGTDTQY
V gene: TRBV7-2
D gene: TRBD2

CDR3 protein: ASSTGPGEDQPQH
V gene: TRBV19
D gene: -

CDR3 protein: SARDPGRPYEQY
V gene: TRBV20-1
D gene: -

CDR3 protein: ASSFADRGNQPQH
V gene: TRBV28
D gene: TRBD1

CDR3 protein: ASSSRTSSYEQY
V gene: TRBV7-9
D gene: -

CDR3 protein: ASSLNTDTGELF
V gene: TRBV5-1
D gene: -

CDR3 protein: ASASRGRSYEQY
V gene: TRBV6-1
D gene: TRBD1